This TCR beta chain was sequenced during a study of T cell responses to AZD1222 COVID-19 vaccine. Study-level information: It was second doses at about 4 or about 12 weeks that were pooled. Findings of the study overall: Donors were mostly white British, more females; clonal diversity possibly underestimated. Regions left unmutated in variants are reportedly the target of nearly half of spike-specific TCRs. Vaccine-related CD4 TCRs covered spike, predominating at 160-218 and 743-854.

Points on this clone: The antigen is unknown.

Clones were read by immunoSEQ multiplex PCR, and TCRdb kept only the in-frame ones, dropping some. The data contain approximately 160,000 clones, over 75% of them singletons. The length of the CDR3 is 17 residues. Germline V lookup: CDR1 MDHEN, CDR2 SYDVKM. The trim removed 5 bases at V and 5 bases at J, leaving 10 bases unmatched. The source was peripheral blood, collected on day 0 of AZD1222 vaccination. This TCR was recovered from an adult in good health. The genes are TRBV28 and TRBJ2-5; TRBD2 aligns across 14 bases. DNA for the CDR3: TGTGCCAGCAGTCCAAAGAGGACTAGCGGGGGGAGGGAGACCCAGTACTTC. It yields the protein CASSPKRTSGGRETQYF.